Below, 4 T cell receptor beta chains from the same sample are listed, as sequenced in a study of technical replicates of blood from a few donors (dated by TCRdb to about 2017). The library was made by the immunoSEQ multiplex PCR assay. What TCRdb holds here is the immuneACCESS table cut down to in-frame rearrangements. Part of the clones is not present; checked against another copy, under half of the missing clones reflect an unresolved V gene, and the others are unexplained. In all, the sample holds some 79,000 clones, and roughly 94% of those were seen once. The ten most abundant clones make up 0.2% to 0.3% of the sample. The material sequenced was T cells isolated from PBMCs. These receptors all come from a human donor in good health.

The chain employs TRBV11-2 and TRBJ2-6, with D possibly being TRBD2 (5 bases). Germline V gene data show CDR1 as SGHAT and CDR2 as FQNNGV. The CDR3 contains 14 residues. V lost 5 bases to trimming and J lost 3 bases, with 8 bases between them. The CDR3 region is CASSPEGGANVLTF. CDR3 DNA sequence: TGTGCCAGCAGCCCTGAGGGTGGGGCCAACGTCCTGACTTTC.

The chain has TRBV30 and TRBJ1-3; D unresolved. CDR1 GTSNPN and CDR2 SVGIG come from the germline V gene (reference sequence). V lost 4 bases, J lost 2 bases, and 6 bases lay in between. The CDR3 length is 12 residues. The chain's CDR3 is CAWTPTGNTIYF. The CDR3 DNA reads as TGTGCCTGGACCCCCACTGGAAACACCATATATTTT.

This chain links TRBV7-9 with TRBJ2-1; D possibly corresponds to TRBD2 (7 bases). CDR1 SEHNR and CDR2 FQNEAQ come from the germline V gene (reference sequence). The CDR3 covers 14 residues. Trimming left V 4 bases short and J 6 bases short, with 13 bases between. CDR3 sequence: CASSSSGGANEQFF. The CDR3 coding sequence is TGTGCCAGCAGCTCATCTGGGGGGGCCAATGAGCAGTTCTTC.

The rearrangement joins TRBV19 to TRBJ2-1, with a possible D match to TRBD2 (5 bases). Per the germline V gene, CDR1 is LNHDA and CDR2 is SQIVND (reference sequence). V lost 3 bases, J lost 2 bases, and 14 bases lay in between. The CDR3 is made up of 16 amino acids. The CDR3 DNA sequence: TGTGCCAGTAGTATTATCCCGGGAAAGGCCTACAATGAGCAGTTCTTC. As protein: CASSIIPGKAYNEQFF.